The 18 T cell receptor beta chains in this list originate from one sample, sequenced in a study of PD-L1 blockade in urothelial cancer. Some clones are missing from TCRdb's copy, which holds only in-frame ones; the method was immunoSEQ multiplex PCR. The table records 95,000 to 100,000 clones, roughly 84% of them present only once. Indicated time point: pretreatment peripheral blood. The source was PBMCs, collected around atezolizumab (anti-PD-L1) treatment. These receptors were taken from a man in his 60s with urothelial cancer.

CDR3 nucleotides: TGCGCCAGCAGCTTGGAGGAGGCGCTGGGGGGCTACACCTTC. Residues: CASSLEEALGGYTF. The V and J genes are TRBV5-1 and TRBJ1-2; D is undetermined. The CDR3 runs 14 residues. The V gene's germline CDR1 is SGHRS and CDR2 YFSETQ. V gave up 0 bases and J gave up 8 bases, with 14 bases separating them.

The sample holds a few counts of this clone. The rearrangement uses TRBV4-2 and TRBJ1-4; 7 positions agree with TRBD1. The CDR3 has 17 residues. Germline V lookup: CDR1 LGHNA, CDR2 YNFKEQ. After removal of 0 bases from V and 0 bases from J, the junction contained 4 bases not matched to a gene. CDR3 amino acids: CASSQDWGQTTNEKLFF. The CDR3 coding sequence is TGTGCCAGCAGCCAAGATTGGGGACAGACAACTAATGAAAAACTGTTTTTT.

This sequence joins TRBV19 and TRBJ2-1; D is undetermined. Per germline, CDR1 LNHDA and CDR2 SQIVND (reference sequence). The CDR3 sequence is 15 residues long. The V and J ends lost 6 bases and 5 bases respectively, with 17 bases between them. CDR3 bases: TGTGCCAGTAGCCCCGAGTCAGGCTTTAACAATGAGCAGTTCTTC. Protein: CASSPESGFNNEQFF.

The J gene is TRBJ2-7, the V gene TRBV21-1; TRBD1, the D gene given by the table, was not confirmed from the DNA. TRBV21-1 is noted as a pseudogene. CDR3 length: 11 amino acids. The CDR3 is CASSKDRGKYF. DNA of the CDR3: TGTGCCAGCAGCAAAGACAGGGGTAAGTACTTC.

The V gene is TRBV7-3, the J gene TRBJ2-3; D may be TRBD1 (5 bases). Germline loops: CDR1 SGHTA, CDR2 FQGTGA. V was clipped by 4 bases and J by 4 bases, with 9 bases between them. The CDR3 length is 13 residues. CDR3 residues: CASSSSRADTQYF. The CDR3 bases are TGTGCCAGCAGCTCATCCAGGGCAGATACGCAGTATTTT. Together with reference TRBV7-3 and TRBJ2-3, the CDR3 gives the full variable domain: GAGVSQTPSNKVTEKGKYVELRCDPISGHTALYWYRQSLGQGPEFLIYFQGTGAADDSGLPNDRFFAVRPEGSVSTLKIQRTERGDSAVYLCASSSSRADTQYFGPGTRLTVL.

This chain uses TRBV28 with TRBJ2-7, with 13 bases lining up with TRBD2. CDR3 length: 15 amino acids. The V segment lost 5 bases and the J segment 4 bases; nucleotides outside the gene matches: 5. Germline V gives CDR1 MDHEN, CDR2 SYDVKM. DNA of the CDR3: TGTGCCAGCAGTCCCGGGACTAGCGGGATTTACGAGCAGTACTTC. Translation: CASSPGTSGIYEQYF.

The CDR3: CASSIRLGNYNEQFF. The CDR3 nucleotides read TGTGCCAGTAGTATTCGGCTCGGGAACTACAATGAGCAGTTCTTC. The chain has TRBV19 and TRBJ2-1, with D possibly being TRBD2 (5 bases). This CDR3 is built from 15 residues. V was pared by 3 bases and J by 3 bases, with 12 bases between. Germline V lookup: CDR1 LNHDA, CDR2 SQIVND (reference sequence).

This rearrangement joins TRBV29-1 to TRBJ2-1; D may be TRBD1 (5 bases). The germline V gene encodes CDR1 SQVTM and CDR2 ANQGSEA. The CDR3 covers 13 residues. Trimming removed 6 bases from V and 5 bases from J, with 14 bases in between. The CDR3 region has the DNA TGCAGCGTAACGACAGAGTCGAACAATGAGCAGTTCTTC. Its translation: CSVTTESNNEQFF.

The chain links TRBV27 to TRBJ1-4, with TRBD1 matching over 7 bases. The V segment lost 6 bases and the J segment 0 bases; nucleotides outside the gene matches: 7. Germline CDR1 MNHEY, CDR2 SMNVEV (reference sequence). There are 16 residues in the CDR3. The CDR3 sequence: CASSGDRAATNEKLFF. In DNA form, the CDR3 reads TGTGCCAGCAGCGGTGACAGGGCTGCAACTAATGAAAAACTGTTTTTT.

This CDR3 is CASSSGTYEQYF. CDR3 in DNA: TGTGCCAGCAGCTCCGGGACCTACGAGCAGTACTTC. V usage is TRBV7-2 and J usage is TRBJ2-7, with a weak D call TRBD2 (5 bases). Deletions cut 4 bases from V and 2 bases from J, with 6 bases between. This CDR3 region has 12 residues. Germline assignment: CDR1 SGHTA and CDR2 FQGNSA.

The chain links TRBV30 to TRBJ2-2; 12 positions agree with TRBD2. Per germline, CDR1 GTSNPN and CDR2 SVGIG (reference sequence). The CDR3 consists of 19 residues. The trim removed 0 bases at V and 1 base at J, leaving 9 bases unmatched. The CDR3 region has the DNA TGTGCCTGGAGTGTAATCAGGCTAGCGGGAGGGAAGAACACCGGGGAGCTGTTTTTT. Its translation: CAWSVIRLAGGKNTGELFF.

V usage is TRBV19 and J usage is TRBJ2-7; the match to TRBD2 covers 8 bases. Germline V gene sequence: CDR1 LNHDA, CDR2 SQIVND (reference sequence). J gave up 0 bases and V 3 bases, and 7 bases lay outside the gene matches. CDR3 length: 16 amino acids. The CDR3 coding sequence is TGTGCCAGTAGTATCGGCGGGGGGCCCAGCTCCTACGAGCAGTACTTC. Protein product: CASSIGGGPSSYEQYF.

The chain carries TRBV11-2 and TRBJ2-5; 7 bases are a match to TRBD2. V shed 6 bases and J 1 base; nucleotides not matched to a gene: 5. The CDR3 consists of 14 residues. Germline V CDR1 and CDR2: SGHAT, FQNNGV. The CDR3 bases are TGTGCCAGCAGTGCCCGACTAGCCCAAGAGACCCAGTACTTC. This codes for CASSARLAQETQYF.

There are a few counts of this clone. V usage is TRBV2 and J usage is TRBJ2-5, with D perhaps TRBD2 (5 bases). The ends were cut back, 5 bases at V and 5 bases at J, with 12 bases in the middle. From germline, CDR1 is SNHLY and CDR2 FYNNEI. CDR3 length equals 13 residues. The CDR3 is CASSREPEETQYF. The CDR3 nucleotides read TGTGCCAGCAGTCGGGAACCCGAGGAGACCCAGTACTTC.

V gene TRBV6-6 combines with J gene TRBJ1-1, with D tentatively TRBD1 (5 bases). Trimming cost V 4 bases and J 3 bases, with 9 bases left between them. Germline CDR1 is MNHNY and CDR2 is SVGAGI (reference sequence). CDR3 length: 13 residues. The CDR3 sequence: CASSSGGYTEAFF. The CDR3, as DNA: TGTGCCAGCAGTTCGGGGGGGTACACTGAAGCTTTCTTT.

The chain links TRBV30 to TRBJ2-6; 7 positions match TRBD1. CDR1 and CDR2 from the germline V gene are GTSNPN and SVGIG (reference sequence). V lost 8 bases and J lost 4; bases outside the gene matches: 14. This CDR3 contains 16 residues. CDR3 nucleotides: TGTGCCAGTCCCGGGACAGCCACGGGCGGGGCCAACGTCCTGACTTTC. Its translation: CASPGTATGGANVLTF.

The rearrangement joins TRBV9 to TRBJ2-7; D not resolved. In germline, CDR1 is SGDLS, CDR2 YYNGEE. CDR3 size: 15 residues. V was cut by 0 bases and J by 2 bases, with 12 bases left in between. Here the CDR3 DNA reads TGTGCCAGCAGCGTAGAAGCTAGTAAGACCTACGAGCAGTACTTC. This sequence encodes CASSVEASKTYEQYF.

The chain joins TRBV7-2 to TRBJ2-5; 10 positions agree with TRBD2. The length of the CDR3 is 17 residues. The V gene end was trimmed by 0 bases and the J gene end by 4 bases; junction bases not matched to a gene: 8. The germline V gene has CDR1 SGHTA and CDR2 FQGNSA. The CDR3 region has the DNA TGTGCCAGCAGCTTAGCGAAGAGCGGGGGGGCGAGAGAGACCCAGTACTTC. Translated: CASSLAKSGGARETQYF. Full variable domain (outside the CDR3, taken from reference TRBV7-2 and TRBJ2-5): GAGVSQSPSNKVTEKGKDVELRCDPISGHTALYWYRQSLGQGLEFLIYFQGNSAPDKSGLPSDRFSAERTGGSVSTLTIQRTQQEDSAVYLCASSLAKSGGARETQYFGPGTRLLVL.